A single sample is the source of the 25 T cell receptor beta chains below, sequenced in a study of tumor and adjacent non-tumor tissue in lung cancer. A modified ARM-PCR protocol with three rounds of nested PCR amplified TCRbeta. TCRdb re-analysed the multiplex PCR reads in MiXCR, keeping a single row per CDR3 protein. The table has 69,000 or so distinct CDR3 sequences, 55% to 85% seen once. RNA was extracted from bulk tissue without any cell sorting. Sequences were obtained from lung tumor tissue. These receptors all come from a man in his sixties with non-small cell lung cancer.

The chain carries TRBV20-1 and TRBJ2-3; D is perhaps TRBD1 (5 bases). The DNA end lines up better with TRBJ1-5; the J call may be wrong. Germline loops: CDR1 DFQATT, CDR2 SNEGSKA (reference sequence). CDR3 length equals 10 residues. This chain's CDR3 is CGVLTDTQHF. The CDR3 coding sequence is TGCGGTGTGCTGACAGATACGCAGCATTTT.

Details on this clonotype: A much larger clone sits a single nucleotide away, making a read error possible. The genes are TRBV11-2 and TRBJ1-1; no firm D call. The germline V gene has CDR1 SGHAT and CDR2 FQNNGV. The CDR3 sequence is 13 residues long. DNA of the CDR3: TGTGCCAGCAACTTAGTAGGGAAAGCAGGCGCTTTCTTT. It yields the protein CASNLVGKAGAFF.

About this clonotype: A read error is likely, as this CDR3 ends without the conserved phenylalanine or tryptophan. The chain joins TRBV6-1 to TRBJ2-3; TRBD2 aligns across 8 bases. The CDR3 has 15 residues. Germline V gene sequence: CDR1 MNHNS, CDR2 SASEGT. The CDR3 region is CVSSERSGRQDTQYL. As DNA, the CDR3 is TGTGTCAGCAGTGAAAGAAGCGGGAGACAAGATACGCAGTATTTA.

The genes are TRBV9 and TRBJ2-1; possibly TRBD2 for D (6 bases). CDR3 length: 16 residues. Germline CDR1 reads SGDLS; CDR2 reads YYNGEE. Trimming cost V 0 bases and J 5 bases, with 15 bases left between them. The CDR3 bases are TGTGCCAGCAGCGTAGCTATCGGGAGAGGGGACAATGAGCAGTTCTTC. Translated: CASSVAIGRGDNEQFF.

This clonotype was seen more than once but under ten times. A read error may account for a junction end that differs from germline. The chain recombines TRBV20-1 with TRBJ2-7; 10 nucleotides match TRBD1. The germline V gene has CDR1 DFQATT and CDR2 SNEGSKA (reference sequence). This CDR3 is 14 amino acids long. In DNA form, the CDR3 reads TGCAGTGCTGCCGGGACAGGGGTTTTATACGACCAGTACTTC. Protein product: CSAAGTGVLYDQYF.

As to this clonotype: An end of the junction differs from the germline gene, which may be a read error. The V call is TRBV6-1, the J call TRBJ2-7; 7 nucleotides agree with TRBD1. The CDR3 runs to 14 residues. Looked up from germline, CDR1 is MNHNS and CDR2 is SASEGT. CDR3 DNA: TGTGCCGGCACTGAAGGGGACAGCTCCTACGAGCAGTATTTC. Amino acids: CAGTEGDSSYEQYF.

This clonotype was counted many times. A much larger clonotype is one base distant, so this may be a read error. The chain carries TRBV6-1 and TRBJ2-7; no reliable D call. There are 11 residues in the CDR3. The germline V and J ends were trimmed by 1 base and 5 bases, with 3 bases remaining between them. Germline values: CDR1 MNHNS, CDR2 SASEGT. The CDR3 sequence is CASSEDHEQYF. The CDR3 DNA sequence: TGTGCCAGCAGTGAAGACCACGAGCAGTACTTC.

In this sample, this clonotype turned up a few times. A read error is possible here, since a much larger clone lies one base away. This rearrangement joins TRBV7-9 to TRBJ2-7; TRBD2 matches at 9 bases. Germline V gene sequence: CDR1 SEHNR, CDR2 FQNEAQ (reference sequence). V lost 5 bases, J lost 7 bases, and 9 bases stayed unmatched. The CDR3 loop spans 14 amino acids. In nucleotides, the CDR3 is TGTGCCAGCAGCGGGGGGACTAGCCCGTCTGAGCAGTACTTC. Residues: CASSGGTSPSEQYF.

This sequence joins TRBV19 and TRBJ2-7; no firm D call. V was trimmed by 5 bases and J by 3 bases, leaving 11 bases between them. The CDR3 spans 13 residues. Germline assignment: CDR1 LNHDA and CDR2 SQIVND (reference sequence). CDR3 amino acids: CASSFRSFYEQYF. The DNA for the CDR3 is TGTGCCAGTAGTTTCAGGAGCTTCTACGAGCAGTACTTC. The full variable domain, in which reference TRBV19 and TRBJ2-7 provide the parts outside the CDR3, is DGGITQSPKYLFRKEGQNVTLSCEQNLNHDAMYWYRQDPGQGLRLIYYSQIVNDFQKGDIAEGYSVSREKKESFPLTVTSAQKNPTAFYLCASSFRSFYEQYFGPGTRLTVT.

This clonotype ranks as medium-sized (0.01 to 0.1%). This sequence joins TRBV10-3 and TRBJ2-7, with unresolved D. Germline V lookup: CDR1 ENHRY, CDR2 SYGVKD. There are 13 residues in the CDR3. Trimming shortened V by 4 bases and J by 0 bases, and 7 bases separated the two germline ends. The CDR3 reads CAISGTYSYEQYF. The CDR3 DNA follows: TGTGCCATCAGTGGGACCTACTCCTACGAGCAGTACTTC.

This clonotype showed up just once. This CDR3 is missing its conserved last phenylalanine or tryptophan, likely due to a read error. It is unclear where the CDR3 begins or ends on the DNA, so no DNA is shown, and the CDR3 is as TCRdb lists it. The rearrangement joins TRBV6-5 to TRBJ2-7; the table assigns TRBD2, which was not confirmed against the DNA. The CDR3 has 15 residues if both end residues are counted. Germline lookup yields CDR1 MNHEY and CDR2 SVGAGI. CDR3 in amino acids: CASSYSRRETAEQYY.

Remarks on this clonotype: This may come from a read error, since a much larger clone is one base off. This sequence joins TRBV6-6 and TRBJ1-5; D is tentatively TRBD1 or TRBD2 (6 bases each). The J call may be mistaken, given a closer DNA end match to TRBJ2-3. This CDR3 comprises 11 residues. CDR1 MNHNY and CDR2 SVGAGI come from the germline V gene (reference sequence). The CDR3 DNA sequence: TGTGCCAGCAGACGGGGGCAGAACCAGTATTTT. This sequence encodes CASRRGQNQYF.

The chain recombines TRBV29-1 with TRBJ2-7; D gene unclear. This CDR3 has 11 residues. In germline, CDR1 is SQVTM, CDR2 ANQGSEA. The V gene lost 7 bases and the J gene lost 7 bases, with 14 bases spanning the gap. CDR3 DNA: TGCAGCGCCTTTCTCCCTACAGAGCAGTACTTC. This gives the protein CSAFLPTEQYF.

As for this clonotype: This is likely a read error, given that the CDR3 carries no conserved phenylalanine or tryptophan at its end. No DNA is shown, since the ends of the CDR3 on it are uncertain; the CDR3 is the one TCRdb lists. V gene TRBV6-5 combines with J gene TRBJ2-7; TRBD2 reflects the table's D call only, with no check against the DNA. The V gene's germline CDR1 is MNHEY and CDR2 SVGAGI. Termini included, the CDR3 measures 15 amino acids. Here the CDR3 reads CDFSYSRRETEEKYL.

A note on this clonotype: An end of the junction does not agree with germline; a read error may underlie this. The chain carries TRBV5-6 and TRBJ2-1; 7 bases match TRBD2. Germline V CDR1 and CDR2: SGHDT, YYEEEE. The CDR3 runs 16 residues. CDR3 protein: CASTSTGTTGDNEQFF. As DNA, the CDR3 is TGTGCCAGCACCTCGACCGGGACTACGGGAGACAACGAGCAGTTCTTC.

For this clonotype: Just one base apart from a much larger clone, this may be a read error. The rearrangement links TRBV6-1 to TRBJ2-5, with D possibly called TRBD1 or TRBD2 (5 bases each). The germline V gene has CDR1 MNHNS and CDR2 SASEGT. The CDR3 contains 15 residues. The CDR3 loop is CASSEGSAAEGTQCF. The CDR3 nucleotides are TGTGCCAGCAGTGAGGGCTCAGCGGCGGAAGGGACCCAGTGCTTC.

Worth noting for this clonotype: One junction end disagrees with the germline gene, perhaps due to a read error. As DNA, the CDR3 is TGTGCCAGCAGTTCTCCCGCTGGGGAATCCTACAACGAGCAGTTCTTC. It translates to CASSSPAGESYNEQFF. The chain has TRBV6-6 and TRBJ2-1; no clear D gene. Per the germline V gene, CDR1 is MNHNY and CDR2 is SVGAGI (reference sequence). This CDR3 is built from 16 residues.

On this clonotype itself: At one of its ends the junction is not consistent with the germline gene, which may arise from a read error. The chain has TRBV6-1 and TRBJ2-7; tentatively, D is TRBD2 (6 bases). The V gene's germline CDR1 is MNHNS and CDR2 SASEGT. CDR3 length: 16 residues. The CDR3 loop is CASSERHSGASYEQYF. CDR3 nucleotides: TGTGCCAGCAGTGAAAGACATAGCGGCGCCTCCTATGAGCAATACTTC.

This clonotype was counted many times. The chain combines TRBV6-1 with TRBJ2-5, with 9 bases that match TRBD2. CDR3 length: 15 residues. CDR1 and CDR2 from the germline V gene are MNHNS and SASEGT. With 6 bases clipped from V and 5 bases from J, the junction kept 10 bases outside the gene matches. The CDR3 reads CASSEQTSGWETQYF. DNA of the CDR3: TGTGCCAGCAGCGAGCAGACTAGCGGTTGGGAGACCCAGTACTTC.

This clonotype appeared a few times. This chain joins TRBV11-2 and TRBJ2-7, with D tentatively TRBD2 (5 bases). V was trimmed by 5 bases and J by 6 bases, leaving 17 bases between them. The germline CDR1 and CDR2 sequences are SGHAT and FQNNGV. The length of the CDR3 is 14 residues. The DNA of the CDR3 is TGTGCCAGCAGCAGAGACGGCACTAGGACCGAGCAGTACTTC. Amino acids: CASSRDGTRTEQYF.

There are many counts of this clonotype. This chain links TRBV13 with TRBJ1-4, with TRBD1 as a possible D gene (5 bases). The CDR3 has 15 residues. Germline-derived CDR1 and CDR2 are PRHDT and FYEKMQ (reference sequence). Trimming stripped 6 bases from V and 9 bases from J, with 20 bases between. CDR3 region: CASRLVGQDGQKLFF. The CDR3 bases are TGTGCCAGCAGACTAGTGGGGCAGGACGGTCAAAAACTGTTTTTT.

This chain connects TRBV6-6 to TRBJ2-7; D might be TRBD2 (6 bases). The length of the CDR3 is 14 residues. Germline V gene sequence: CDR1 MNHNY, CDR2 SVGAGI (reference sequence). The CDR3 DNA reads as TGTGACAGTAGTTACGGAGGGGTTAGGAACGAGCAGTACTTC. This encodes CDSSYGGVRNEQYF.

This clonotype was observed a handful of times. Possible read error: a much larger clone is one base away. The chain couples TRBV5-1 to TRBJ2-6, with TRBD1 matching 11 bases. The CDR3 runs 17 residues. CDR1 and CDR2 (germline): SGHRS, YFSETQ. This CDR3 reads CASSLGTGGLGATVLTF. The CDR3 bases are TGCGCCAGCAGCTTGGGGACAGGGGGCCTTGGGGCCACCGTCCTGACTTTC.

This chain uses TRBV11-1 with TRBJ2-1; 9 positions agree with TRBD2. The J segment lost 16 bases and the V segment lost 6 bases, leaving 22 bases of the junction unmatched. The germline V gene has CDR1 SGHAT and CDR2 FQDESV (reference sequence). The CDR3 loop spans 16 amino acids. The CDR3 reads CASSSGTRGGYNEHFF. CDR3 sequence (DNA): TGTGCCAGCAGTTCAGGGACGCGGGGGGGATACAATGAACATTTCTTC.

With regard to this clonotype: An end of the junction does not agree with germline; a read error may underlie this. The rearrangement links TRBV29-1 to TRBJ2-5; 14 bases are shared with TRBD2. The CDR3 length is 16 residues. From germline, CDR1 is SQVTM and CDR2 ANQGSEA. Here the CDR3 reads CSVAGLAGDFGETQLF. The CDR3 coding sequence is TGCAGCGTAGCGGGACTAGCGGGAGATTTCGGTGAGACCCAGTTATTC.